This TCR beta chain originates from a study of blood T cells in healthy people across ages. The overall study: Template switching picked up about one barcoded beta molecule for each two T cells.

The authors ran a second PCR of about 6 to 11 cycles using a sample-barcoded 5' primer and a J-beta primer mix. TCRdb reanalysed the 5' RACE reads using MiXCR and keeps one entry per CDR3 protein. The table includes about 830,000 distinct CDR3 sequences, approximately 59% detected once. Remarks on this clonotype: Its antigen is undetermined.

Regarding the study as a whole: Long-lived and aged donors differed, with more naive CD4+ cells and higher diversity in the long-lived.

Germline CDR1 is SGHTA and CDR2 is FQGNSA. With V trimmed by 8 bases and J by 3 bases, 14 bases remained unmatched. The CDR3 is 16 amino acids. The sequence was obtained from a man younger than 45 in good health. The gene calls are TRBV7-2 and TRBJ2-3, with 7 nucleotides matching TRBD1. What was sequenced was blood. For the CDR3, the DNA is TGTGCCAGCCCCCCCACGACAGGGTGGGTTACAGATACGCAGTATTTT. Translating it yields CASPPTTGWVTDTQYF.